Listed here are 31 T cell receptor beta chains from one sample, sequenced in a study of naive and memory T cell subsets (dated by TCRdb to 2015 to 2018). The library relied on UMI-ligation and nested PCR. TCRdb records Illumina MiSeq as the sequencer. The beta constant-region primer consisted of an equimolar mixture of two oligonucleotides that together covered TRBC1 and TRBC2. Four rounds of PCR, combining the SP2 primer with nested alpha and beta constant-region primers, were used to amplify the ligated cDNA. The raw public reads went through TCRdb reprocessing: fastp at Q25, MiXCR clone calling, in-frame beta chains kept. Each record represents a unique CDR3 protein, reported with the most common genes and DNA among its rows. The table for this sample lists about 82,000 distinct CDR3 sequences; about 9.9% of them were counted only once. The ten biggest clones cover over 1% of the sample. Sequenced input: naive CD8+ T cells from blood. Taken with the paper, the label for cell subset or site translates to: naive T cells, CD45RA high CD27+. Receptors originate from a human donor in good health.

The chain uses TRBV6-1 and TRBJ2-7; 13 nucleotides agree with TRBD2. The germline V gene has CDR1 MNHNS and CDR2 SASEGT. The V gene end was trimmed by 6 bases and the J gene end by 2 bases; junction bases not matched to a gene: 4. The CDR3 is 15 amino acids. The CDR3 DNA is TGTGCCAGCAGGGGACTAGCGGGGACCGCCTACGAGCAGTACTTC. Protein: CASRGLAGTAYEQYF.

Only a few counts were recorded for this clonotype. The chain links TRBV6-5 to TRBJ1-3; 8 bases are a match to TRBD1. The V gene end was trimmed by 8 bases and the J gene end by 0 bases; junction bases not matched to a gene: 6. Germline V lookup: CDR1 MNHEY, CDR2 SVGAGI. The CDR3 consists of 15 residues. DNA of the CDR3: TGTGCCAGCGGAATGACAGGGGCCTCTGGAAACACCATATATTTT. Translated: CASGMTGASGNTIYF.

This clonotype was counted many times. This chain uses TRBV4-3 with TRBJ2-7; 7 positions agree with TRBD1. The CDR3 contains 14 residues. Trimming at V came to 1 base and at J to 4 bases, leaving 4 bases not matched to a gene. CDR1 and CDR2 (germline): LGHNA, YSLEER. The CDR3 region is CASSQGTGEYEQYF. For the CDR3, the DNA is TGCGCCAGCAGCCAAGGGACAGGTGAATACGAGCAGTACTTC.

This sequence joins TRBV28 and TRBJ2-1; 8 nucleotides align to TRBD2. This CDR3 spans 16 amino acids. Per the germline V gene, CDR1 is MDHEN and CDR2 is SYDVKM. Unmatched junction bases numbered 11, after V lost 3 bases and J lost 7 bases. CDR3 DNA sequence: TGTGCCAGCAGTTTTGTTTCAGCGGGAGTACAGAATGAGCAGTTCTTC. It translates to CASSFVSAGVQNEQFF. Together with reference TRBV28 and TRBJ2-1, the CDR3 gives the full variable domain: DVKVTQSSRYLVKRTGEKVFLECVQDMDHENMFWYRQDPGLGLRLIYFSYDVKMKEKGDIPEGYSVSREKKERFSLILESASTNQTSMYLCASSFVSAGVQNEQFFGPGTRLTVL.

The J gene is TRBJ2-7, the V gene TRBV27; no clear D gene. Trimming left V 10 bases short and J 6 bases short, with 13 bases between. Germline CDR1 and CDR2: MNHEY and SMNVEV (reference sequence). The length of the CDR3 is 11 residues. CDR3: CATGEQREQYF. DNA of the CDR3: TGTGCCACCGGAGAGCAGCGCGAGCAGTACTTC.

The chain is built from TRBV9 and TRBJ2-6; D gene ambiguous. Trimming removed 0 bases from V and 1 base from J, with 11 bases in between. This CDR3 is built from 17 residues. Germline V CDR1 and CDR2: SGDLS, YYNGEE. The CDR3 nucleotides are TGTGCCAGCAGCGTAGATTTGATGGCGTCTGGGGCCAACGTCCTGACTTTC. Translation: CASSVDLMASGANVLTF.

The table lists this clonotype with many counts. This chain uses TRBV9 with TRBJ2-7; 9 bases line up with TRBD2. V shed 0 bases and J 6 bases; nucleotides not matched to a gene: 10. Germline loops: CDR1 SGDLS, CDR2 YYNGEE. The CDR3 spans 16 residues. CDR3 region: CASSVDVSGSPREQYF. DNA for the CDR3: TGTGCCAGCAGCGTAGATGTTAGCGGGAGCCCTCGCGAGCAGTACTTC.

Many counts were recorded for this clonotype. CDR3 in amino acids: CASSQMVEGDTQYF. CDR3 DNA: TGTGCCAGCAGCCAGATGGTCGAGGGGGATACGCAGTATTTT. The chain is built from TRBV13 and TRBJ2-3; D assignment may be TRBD1 or TRBD2 (5 bases each). Trimming cost V 5 bases and J 6 bases, with 15 bases left between them. Germline assignment: CDR1 PRHDT and CDR2 FYEKMQ (reference sequence). This CDR3 contains 14 residues.

V and J are TRBV3-1 and TRBJ2-2; D gene uncertain. The length of the CDR3 is 13 residues. The V and J ends lost 5 bases and 6 bases respectively, with 10 bases between them. Germline V gene sequence: CDR1 LGHDT, CDR2 YNNKEL (reference sequence). The CDR3 DNA follows: TGTGCCAGCAGCTACTCGGTGGCCGGGGAGCTGTTTTTT. This codes for CASSYSVAGELFF.

The rearrangement links TRBV12-3 or TRBV12-4 to TRBJ1-2; D unresolved. The CDR3 is 11 residues long. The V and J ends lost 8 bases and 7 bases respectively, with 11 bases between them. The CDR3 sequence is CASGGVTGYTF. The CDR3, as DNA: TGTGCCAGCGGTGGGGTTACTGGCTACACCTTC.

The chain has TRBV28 and TRBJ2-1; no definite D call. Germline CDR1 reads MDHEN; CDR2 reads SYDVKM. V was cut by 6 bases and J by 2 bases, with 14 bases left in between. This CDR3 has 15 residues. DNA for the CDR3: TGTGCCAGCAGCCCCGGGCTAGTTCCCTACAATGAGCAGTTCTTC. Encoded protein: CASSPGLVPYNEQFF.

Regarding this clonotype: Sequence at one end of the junction differs from germline and may be a read error. The chain is built from TRBV7-6 and TRBJ2-2; D could derive from TRBD1 or TRBD2 (5 bases each). From germline, CDR1 is SGHVS and CDR2 FNYEAQ. The CDR3 contains 18 residues. CDR3: CAGSLAHGQGRNTGELFF. CDR3 coding DNA: TGTGCCGGCAGCTTAGCGCACGGGCAGGGTAGGAACACCGGGGAGCTGTTTTTT.

The V gene is TRBV7-2, the J gene TRBJ1-1; D is unresolved. CDR3 length equals 14 residues. Trimming took 4 bases from V and 0 from J, leaving 9 bases between them. Germline CDR1 reads SGHTA; CDR2 reads FQGNSA. The CDR3 reads CASSSRSMNTEAFF. The CDR3 region has the DNA TGTGCCAGCAGCTCCAGGAGCATGAACACTGAAGCTTTCTTT.

This clonotype was recorded many times. This chain joins TRBV20-1 and TRBJ2-4, with D tentatively TRBD1 (5 bases). Germline-derived CDR1 and CDR2 are DFQATT and SNEGSKA (reference sequence). V shed 0 bases and J shed 1 base, with 19 bases lying between them. CDR3 length: 18 amino acids. The DNA for the CDR3 is TGCAGTGCTAGAGATGGGTGGGGCTTAGATGGGGCCAAAAACATTCAGTACTTC. Translating gives CSARDGWGLDGAKNIQYF.

This clonotype was counted between two and nine times. CDR3 in amino acids: CASSLDGHPYEQYF. DNA for the CDR3: TGTGCCAGCAGTTTAGATGGACACCCCTACGAGCAGTACTTC. The V call is TRBV12-3 or TRBV12-4, the J call TRBJ2-7; the D gene is possibly TRBD1 (5 bases). Deletions cut 1 base from V and 2 bases from J, with 9 bases between. CDR3 size: 14 residues.

This clonotype occurred many times. V is TRBV4-3 and J is TRBJ2-7; tentatively, D is TRBD1 (5 bases). The germline V gene has CDR1 LGHNA and CDR2 YSLEER. The V and J ends lost 0 bases and 3 bases respectively, with 12 bases between them. The CDR3 runs to 15 residues. The CDR3 protein is CASSQDYDRDYEQYF. CDR3 bases: TGCGCCAGCAGCCAAGATTATGACAGAGACTACGAGCAGTACTTC.

This clonotype was seen a handful of times. This rearrangement joins TRBV10-1 to TRBJ2-7, with a tentative D call TRBD2 (6 bases). The CDR3 spans 13 residues. Germline V gives CDR1 WNHNN, CDR2 SYGVQD (reference sequence). The V and J ends lost 3 bases and 3 bases respectively, with 9 bases between them. CDR3 loop: CASSEAGYYEQYF. The CDR3 bases are TGCGCCAGCAGTGAAGCGGGTTACTACGAGCAGTACTTC.

This clonotype was picked up many times. V is TRBV7-9 and J is TRBJ2-3, with D uncertain. The CDR3 totals 13 residues. CDR1 and CDR2 (germline): SEHNR, FQNEAQ (reference sequence). The V and J ends lost 5 bases and 2 bases respectively, with 8 bases between them. CDR3 amino acids: CASSGGATDTQYF. The DNA for the CDR3 is TGTGCCAGCAGCGGCGGAGCCACAGATACGCAGTATTTT.

This clonotype was picked up a small number of times. The rearrangement joins TRBV6-6 to TRBJ2-7, with 13 bases identical to TRBD2. V gave up 5 bases and J gave up 5 bases; unmatched junction bases: 6. The germline V gene has CDR1 MNHNY and CDR2 SVGAGI (reference sequence). This CDR3 is 15 amino acids long. CDR3 in DNA: TGTGCCAGCAGTGCAATCGGACTAGCGGGAGACGAGCAGTACTTC. Translation gives CASSAIGLAGDEQYF.

This rearrangement joins TRBV5-1 to TRBJ2-1; D ambiguous. Germline V lookup: CDR1 SGHRS, CDR2 YFSETQ. Trimming took off 3 bases at V and 0 bases at J, with 4 bases between the two ends. The CDR3 length is 13 residues. The CDR3 protein is CASSSSSYNEQFF. The DNA of the CDR3 is TGCGCCAGCAGCTCGAGCTCCTACAATGAGCAGTTCTTC. The complete variable domain, with remaining parts taken from reference TRBV5-1 and TRBJ2-1, reads KAGVTQTPRYLIKTRGQQVTLSCSPISGHRSVSWYQQTPGQGLQFLFEYFSETQRNKGNFPGRFSGRQFSNSRSEMNVSTLELGDSALYLCASSSSSYNEQFFGPGTRLTVL.

This clonotype was counted only a few times. The chain recombines TRBV11-1 with TRBJ2-5; 9 nucleotides align to TRBD1. Germline V gives CDR1 SGHAT, CDR2 FQDESV (reference sequence). This CDR3 region has 16 residues. V lost 5 bases, J lost 3 bases, and 10 bases stayed unmatched. Here the CDR3 DNA reads TGTGCCAGCAGCCCCGAAGTCGACAGGGGGGAAGAGACCCAGTACTTC. Encoded protein: CASSPEVDRGEETQYF.

The chain is built from TRBV15 and TRBJ1-5, with a weak D call TRBD1 (5 bases). This CDR3 spans 14 amino acids. With 5 bases removed from V and 0 bases from J, the gap between germline ends came to 8 bases. Per germline, CDR1 LNHNV and CDR2 YYDKDF (reference sequence). The CDR3 bases are TGTGCCACCAGCGGCGGGGGTAGCAATCAGCCCCAGCATTTT. Encoded protein: CATSGGGSNQPQHF.

This clonotype was observed at least ten times. The V call is TRBV7-7, the J call TRBJ2-7; D gene uncertain. The CDR3 length is 14 residues. Germline assignment: CDR1 SSHAT and CDR2 FNYEAQ (reference sequence). V lost 2 bases to trimming and J lost 0 bases, with 8 bases between them. As DNA, the CDR3 is TGTGCCAGCAGCTTATCCGAGGACTCCTACGAGCAGTACTTC. Encoded protein: CASSLSEDSYEQYF. Full variable domain (rest looked up from reference TRBV7-7 and TRBJ2-7): GAGVSQSPRYKVTKRGQDVTLRCDPISSHATLYWYQQALGQGPEFLTYFNYEAQPDKSGLPSDRFSAERPEGSISTLTIQRTEQRDSAMYRCASSLSEDSYEQYFGPGTRLTVT.

J is TRBJ2-1 and V is TRBV15; 7 bases map to TRBD1. Germline assignment: CDR1 LNHNV and CDR2 YYDKDF (reference sequence). The CDR3 is 15 residues long. Trimming took 0 bases from V and 5 from J; bases not matched to a gene: 4. The CDR3 reads CATSRDADRNNEQFF. The CDR3 DNA is TGTGCCACCAGCAGAGACGCGGACAGGAACAATGAGCAGTTCTTC.

Worth noting for this clonotype: This may be a read error: a much more frequent sequence differs by one nucleotide. V usage is TRBV20-1 and J usage is TRBJ2-1; D uncertain. The CDR3 runs 15 residues. Germline CDR1 and CDR2: DFQATT and SNEGSKA (reference sequence). The CDR3 region is CSAIGLSSSYNERFF. The DNA for the CDR3 is TGCAGTGCTATCGGGCTCTCCAGCTCCTACAATGAGCGGTTCTTC.

This clonotype was seen only a few times. V is TRBV7-9 and J is TRBJ2-3; D uncertain. The CDR3 loop spans 14 amino acids. CDR1 and CDR2 from the germline V gene are SEHNR and FQNEAQ (reference sequence). V was pared by 5 bases and J by 1 base, with 10 bases between. The CDR3 region is CASSPPAGTDTQYF. The DNA for the CDR3 is TGTGCCAGCAGCCCCCCCGCGGGCACAGATACGCAGTATTTT.

This clonotype was counted between two and nine times. The chain links TRBV3-1 to TRBJ2-7, with TRBD2 identical over 9 bases. The germline CDR1 and CDR2 sequences are LGHDT and YNNKEL (reference sequence). The CDR3 is made up of 15 amino acids. The junction had 1 base not matched to a gene; V was cut back by 1 base and J by 0 bases. The CDR3 region is CASSQGLAASYEQYF. Written as DNA, the CDR3 is TGTGCCAGCAGCCAAGGACTAGCGGCCTCCTACGAGCAGTACTTC.

This clonotype has just a few counts. The genes are TRBV7-8 and TRBJ2-2; 8 positions agree with TRBD2. V shed 5 bases, J shed 7 bases, and the junction held 12 bases outside the gene matches. This CDR3 region has 16 residues. Per the germline V gene, CDR1 is SGHVS and CDR2 is FQNEAQ. The DNA of the CDR3 is TGTGCCAGCAGCCTGAAGGGACTAGTGGTCCACGGGGAGCTGTTTTTT. Its translation: CASSLKGLVVHGELFF.

This clonotype was counted at least ten times. V gene TRBV12-3 or TRBV12-4 combines with J gene TRBJ2-3, with D uncertain. Trimming cost V 5 bases and J 4 bases, with 4 bases left between them. The CDR3 extends over 11 amino acids. As DNA, the CDR3 is TGTGCCAGCAGTCTTCCAGATACGCAGTATTTT. Translating gives CASSLPDTQYF.

This clonotype was observed at least ten times. J is TRBJ2-5 and V is TRBV28; 7 nucleotides agree with TRBD1. CDR3 length: 14 amino acids. Germline CDR1 is MDHEN and CDR2 is SYDVKM. The V and J ends lost 2 bases and 1 base, in that order; junction bases with no gene match: 1. The chain's CDR3 is CASSLRDSQETQYF. The CDR3, as DNA: TGTGCCAGCAGTTTAAGGGACAGCCAAGAGACCCAGTACTTC.

The rearrangement links TRBV6-2 or TRBV6-3 to TRBJ2-1; possible D gene TRBD1, 6 bases. The CDR3 runs 16 residues. Trimming took 2 bases from V and 5 from J, leaving 16 bases between them. In germline, CDR1 is MNHEY, CDR2 SVGEGT. The CDR3 is CASSYNTGKGDNEQFF. DNA for the CDR3: TGTGCCAGCAGTTACAATACAGGGAAGGGCGACAATGAGCAGTTCTTC.